This T cell receptor beta chain was documented in a study of human T cells and chemical hapten exposure. Study observations and caveats: Relative to controls, expanded TCRs formed significantly more large CDR3 similarity clusters.

TCRdb fed the RACE reads into MiXCR, producing one record per CDR3 protein. The table records 50,000 to 65,000 distinct CDR3 sequences, 9.9% of them present only once. This CDR3 has 13 amino acids. Germline loops: CDR1 SQVTM, CDR2 ANQGSEA. The V and J ends lost 4 bases and 6 bases, in that order; junction bases with no gene match: 8. This clonotype was seen many times. The antigen is not known. Noted time point: patch test 3, about 24 weeks after DPC sensitization. Treatment described: therapeutic diphenylcyclopropenone sensitization with weekly scalp DPC. Before extraction, the whole blood was not fractionated, and total RNA was taken from it.

This receptor was identified in a woman aged 40 to 55 with alopecia areata. Some clones in this sample may be carry-over from other donors' samples. The sequencing used whole blood, collected in connection with sensitization to the hapten diphenylcyclopropenone (DPC). The rearrangement links TRBV29-1 to TRBJ1-2, with 7 bases identical to TRBD1. The CDR3 is CSVGTGSSNGYTF. The CDR3 nucleotides are TGCAGCGTTGGGACAGGATCTTCCAATGGCTACACCTTC.